This TCR beta chain was found in a study of blood T cell repertoires in COVID-19. Overall study context: The study drew acute and convalescent COVID-19 samples from the United States, Italy and Spain.

The CDR3 is 14 amino acids. The germline gives CDR1 SGHRS, CDR2 YFSETQ. V lost 5 bases to trimming and J lost 3 bases; unmatched junction nucleotides: 0. Clones were read by immunoSEQ multiplex PCR, and TCRdb kept only the in-frame ones, dropping some. This sample yields under 150,000 clones, of which 70% to 90% are seen a single time; more than 7% belongs to the top ten. Material for sequencing was peripheral blood. The sequence was collected from a woman aged 65 to 85 who had recovered from COVID-19. J is TRBJ2-1 and V is TRBV5-1; 12 bases map to TRBD2. The chain's CDR3 is CASRGLAGYNEQFF. The CDR3 nucleotides are TGCGCCAGCAGGGGACTAGCGGGCTACAATGAGCAGTTCTTC.